This TCR beta chain derives from a study of monozygotic twins with inflammatory bowel disease. Findings and caveats of the study: Researchers were unable to tell different T cell subtypes apart.

TCRdb re-analyzed the 5' RACE reads; it lists each CDR3 protein once, without DNA. This table holds more than 350,000 distinct CDR3 sequences. Germline loops: CDR1 SGHTA, CDR2 FQGTGA. The CDR3 has 17 residues. To note about this clonotype: Its target is not known.

The sample taken for sequencing was blood. This clonotype originated in a human donor with ulcerative colitis or Crohn's disease, or a healthy co-twin of an affected twin (not recorded which). The chain links TRBV7-3 to TRBJ2-4; the TCRdb D gene call, TRBD2, has no DNA to confirm it. The CDR3 reads CASSLQAGGPAKNIQYF.